The rows below give T cell receptor beta chains drawn from one sample of a study of cytomegalovirus exposure and HLA in healthy donors. The data were produced by immunoSEQ multiplex PCR, yet TCRdb's version contains in-frame clones alone and is incomplete. Of around 92,000 clones listed, about three quarters are singletons. Sequenced input: PBMCs. Source of these receptors: a human donor in good health. CDR3s include the opening cysteine and the closing phenylalanine or tryptophan. Each record gives: clone size, J gene, D gene, V gene, CDR3 protein, CDR3 DNA. A D gene is named only where the DNA matches it firmly. Some rows mark clone size as missing; the rest say once, few, many or name a class of expanded clone.

size: .
J: TRBJ1-2
D: .
V: TRBV5-6
CDR3: CASSLGGANSYGYTF
DNA: TGTGCCAGCAGCTTGGGTGGGGCGAACTCCTATGGCTACACCTTC

size: .
J: TRBJ1-2
D: .
V: TRBV5-1
CDR3: CASSIQGDYGYTF
DNA: TGCGCCAGCAGCATACAGGGCGACTATGGCTACACCTTC

size: .
J: TRBJ2-2
D: TRBD2
V: TRBV7-9
CDR3: CASSLAGGLTGELFF
DNA: TGTGCCAGCAGCTTAGCGGGAGGGCTCACCGGGGAGCTGTTTTTT

size: .
J: TRBJ2-2
D: TRBD1
V: TRBV5-1
CDR3: CASSNHRGANTGELFF
DNA: TGCGCCAGCAGCAACCACAGGGGCGCCAACACCGGGGAGCTGTTTTTT

size: .
J: TRBJ2-5
D: .
V: TRBV5-4
CDR3: CASSSSGSRGTQYF
DNA: TGTGCCAGCAGCTCGTCGGGTTCTAGGGGGACCCAGTACTTC

size: .
J: TRBJ2-1
D: TRBD2
V: TRBV5-1
CDR3: CASSLAGLAGRNEQFF
DNA: TGCGCCAGCAGCTTGGCCGGACTAGCGGGACGAAATGAGCAGTTCTTC

size: .
J: TRBJ2-7
D: TRBD2
V: TRBV5-6
CDR3: CASSYLAGGLNEQYF
DNA: TGTGCCAGCAGCTACCTAGCGGGGGGGCTCAACGAGCAGTACTTC

size: once
J: TRBJ2-7
D: .
V: TRBV19
CDR3: CASSIPDRTEQYF
DNA: TGTGCCAGTAGTATCCCCGACAGGACAGAGCAGTACTTC

size: .
J: TRBJ2-5
D: TRBD2
V: TRBV7-6
CDR3: CASSLASSGGDGTQYF
DNA: TGTGCCAGCAGCTTAGCATCTAGCGGGGGGGACGGGACCCAGTACTTC

size: .
J: TRBJ2-1
D: TRBD2
V: TRBV7-2
CDR3: CASSLTSGGYNEQFF
DNA: TGTGCCAGCAGCTTAACTAGCGGGGGATACAATGAGCAGTTCTTC

size: .
J: TRBJ2-5
D: .
V: TRBV4-1
CDR3: CASSQDRWETQYF
DNA: TGCGCCAGCAGCCAAGATCGGTGGGAGACCCAGTACTTC

size: few
J: TRBJ1-1
D: .
V: TRBV5-6
CDR3: CASSDLGGVNTEAFF
DNA: TGTGCCAGCAGCGACCTTGGGGGCGTGAACACTGAAGCTTTCTTT

size: .
J: TRBJ1-2
D: .
V: TRBV7-8
CDR3: CASSENRDPYGYTF
DNA: TGTGCCAGCAGCGAGAACAGGGATCCCTATGGCTACACCTTC

size: .
J: TRBJ2-4
D: .
V: TRBV5-6
CDR3: CASSLVETKNIQYF
DNA: TGTGCCAGCAGCTTGGTGGAGACCAAAAACATTCAGTACTTC

size: .
J: TRBJ1-5
D: .
V: TRBV19
CDR3: CASSISDVSSGAGNQPQHF
DNA: TGTGCCAGTAGTATAAGTGATGTCAGTAGCGGGGCGGGCAATCAGCCCCAGCATTTT

size: .
J: TRBJ2-1
D: TRBD2
V: TRBV5-1
CDR3: CASSLLAGGSNEQFF
DNA: TGCGCCAGCAGCTTACTAGCGGGAGGATCCAATGAGCAGTTCTTC

size: .
J: TRBJ2-1
D: .
V: TRBV5-4
CDR3: CASSRNPMGGPTYNEQFF
DNA: TGTGCCAGCAGCCGAAATCCTATGGGGGGGCCTACCTACAATGAGCAGTTCTTC

size: few
J: TRBJ2-3
D: TRBD1
V: TRBV5-6
CDR3: CASSLGDRSYTDTQYF
DNA: TGTGCCAGCAGCTTGGGGGACAGGAGTTACACAGATACGCAGTATTTT

size: .
J: TRBJ1-4
D: TRBD1
V: TRBV6-5
CDR3: CASSYLGQPNEKLFF
DNA: TGTGCCAGCAGTTACTTGGGACAGCCGAATGAAAAACTGTTTTTT

size: .
J: TRBJ1-1
D: .
V: TRBV7-8
CDR3: CASSPGDNTEAFF
DNA: TGTGCCAGCAGCCCGGGAGATAACACTGAAGCTTTCTTT

size: .
J: TRBJ1-6
D: TRBD1
V: TRBV5-1
CDR3: CASSLLTGGDSPLHF
DNA: TGCGCCAGCAGCTTACTGACAGGGGGTGATTCACCCCTCCACTTT

size: .
J: TRBJ2-7
D: TRBD2
V: TRBV29-1
CDR3: CSGLYWTSGGLDEQYF
DNA: TGCAGCGGCCTATATTGGACTAGCGGGGGACTTGACGAGCAGTACTTC

size: .
J: TRBJ2-2
D: TRBD1
V: TRBV7-6
CDR3: CASSWTGNTGELFF
DNA: TGTGCCAGCAGCTGGACAGGGAACACCGGGGAGCTGTTTTTT

size: few
J: TRBJ2-7
D: TRBD1
V: TRBV7-9
CDR3: CASSVTGPYEQYF
DNA: TGTGCCAGCAGCGTGACAGGGCCCTACGAGCAGTACTTC

size: once
J: TRBJ1-6
D: .
V: TRBV5-1
CDR3: CASSTYGLGRENSYNSPLHF
DNA: TGCGCCAGCAGCACTTACGGACTAGGCAGGGAAAACTCCTATAATTCACCCCTCCACTTT

size: few
J: TRBJ1-1
D: .
V: TRBV7-6
CDR3: CASSGRDGMNTEAFF
DNA: TGTGCCAGCAGCGGCCGGGATGGGATGAACACTGAAGCTTTCTTT

size: .
J: TRBJ2-5
D: .
V: TRBV29-1
CDR3: CSVDAAGETQYF
DNA: TGCAGCGTTGATGCGGCGGGGGAGACCCAGTACTTC

size: .
J: TRBJ1-3
D: .
V: TRBV25-1
CDR3: CASSDSPNGNTIYF
DNA: TGTGCCAGCAGTGACTCCCCTAATGGAAACACCATATATTTT

size: .
J: TRBJ1-3
D: TRBD1
V: TRBV5-4
CDR3: CASSGRGQASGNTIYF
DNA: TGTGCCAGCAGCGGAAGGGGGCAGGCGAGTGGAAACACCATATATTTT

size: .
J: TRBJ1-1
D: TRBD1
V: TRBV23-1
CDR3: CASSQSLDRVPGAFF
DNA: TGCGCCAGCAGTCAATCCCTGGACAGGGTTCCGGGAGCTTTCTTT

size: .
J: TRBJ2-5
D: .
V: TRBV2
CDR3: CASSAKAVQETQYF
DNA: TGTGCCAGCAGCGCCAAGGCGGTGCAAGAGACCCAGTACTTC

size: .
J: TRBJ1-2
D: .
V: TRBV19
CDR3: CASSSLSRQSIGKGYTF
DNA: TGTGCCAGTAGTTCCCTGTCCAGACAGTCAATTGGAAAAGGCTACACCTTC

size: .
J: TRBJ1-1
D: .
V: TRBV11-1
CDR3: CASSRTPFPDTEAFF
DNA: TGTGCCAGCAGCCGGACACCTTTCCCCGACACTGAAGCTTTCTTT

size: .
J: TRBJ2-2
D: TRBD2
V: TRBV6-5
CDR3: CASRESGGALGELFF
DNA: TGTGCCAGCAGAGAGAGCGGGGGGGCCCTCGGGGAGCTGTTTTTT

size: once
J: TRBJ1-1
D: TRBD1
V: TRBV30
CDR3: CAWTGQLEAFF
DNA: TGTGCCTGGACGGGACAGCTTGAAGCTTTCTTT

size: .
J: TRBJ2-2
D: TRBD2
V: TRBV29-1
CDR3: CSAIGLAGYPGELFF
DNA: TGCAGCGCCATTGGACTAGCGGGATACCCCGGGGAGCTGTTTTTT

size: .
J: TRBJ2-1
D: .
V: TRBV9
CDR3: CASSVDRTTGTYNEQFF
DNA: TGTGCCAGCAGCGTAGACAGGACAACAGGTACCTACAATGAGCAGTTCTTC

size: .
J: TRBJ2-7
D: TRBD1
V: TRBV5-1
CDR3: CASSYLDRETYEQYF
DNA: TGCGCCAGCAGCTATCTCGACAGGGAGACCTACGAGCAGTACTTC